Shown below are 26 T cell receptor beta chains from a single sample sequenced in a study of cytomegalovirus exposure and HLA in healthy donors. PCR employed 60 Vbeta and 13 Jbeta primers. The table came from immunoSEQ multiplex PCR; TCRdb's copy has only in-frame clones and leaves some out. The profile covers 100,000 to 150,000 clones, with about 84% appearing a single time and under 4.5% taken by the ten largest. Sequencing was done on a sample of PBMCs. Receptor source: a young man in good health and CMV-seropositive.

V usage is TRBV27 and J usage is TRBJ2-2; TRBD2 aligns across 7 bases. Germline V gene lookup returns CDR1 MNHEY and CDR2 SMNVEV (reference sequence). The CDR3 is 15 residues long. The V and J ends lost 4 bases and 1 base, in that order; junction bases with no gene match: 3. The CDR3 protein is CASSWLAVNTGELFF. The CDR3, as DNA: TGTGCCAGCAGTTGGCTAGCGGTGAACACCGGGGAGCTGTTTTTT.

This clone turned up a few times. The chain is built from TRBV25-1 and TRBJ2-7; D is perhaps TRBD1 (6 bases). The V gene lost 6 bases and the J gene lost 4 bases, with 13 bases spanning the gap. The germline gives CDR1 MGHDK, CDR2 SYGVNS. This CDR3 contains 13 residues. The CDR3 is CASRLTGMYEQYF. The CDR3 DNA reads TGTGCCAGCAGGCTGACAGGAATGTACGAGCAGTACTTC.

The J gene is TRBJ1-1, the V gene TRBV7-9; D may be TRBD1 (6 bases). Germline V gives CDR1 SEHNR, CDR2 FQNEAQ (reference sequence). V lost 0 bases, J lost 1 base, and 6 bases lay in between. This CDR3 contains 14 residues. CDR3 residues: CASSLAGGNTEAFF. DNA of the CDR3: TGTGCCAGCAGCTTAGCAGGGGGGAACACTGAAGCTTTCTTT.

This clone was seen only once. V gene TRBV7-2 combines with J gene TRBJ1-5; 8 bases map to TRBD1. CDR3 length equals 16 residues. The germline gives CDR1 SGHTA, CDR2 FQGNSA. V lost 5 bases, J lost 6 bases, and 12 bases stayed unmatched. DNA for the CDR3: TGTGCCAGCAGCCTCACAGGGGGTGTAGAGGGTCAGCCCCAGCATTTT. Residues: CASSLTGGVEGQPQHF. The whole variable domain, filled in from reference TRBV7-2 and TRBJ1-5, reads GAGVSQSPSNKVTEKGKDVELRCDPISGHTALYWYRQSLGQGLEFLIYFQGNSAPDKSGLPSDRFSAERTGGSVSTLTIQRTQQEDSAVYLCASSLTGGVEGQPQHFGDGTRLSIL.

The CDR3 bases are TGTGCCAGCAGCAACTCTAGAGGTACCTCTGAGCAGTTCTTC. Protein: CASSNSRGTSEQFF. This chain uses TRBV9 with TRBJ2-1, with D unresolved. Looked up from germline, CDR1 is SGDLS and CDR2 is YYNGEE. The CDR3 sequence is 14 residues long. V lost 4 bases, J lost 9 bases, and 17 bases lay in between.

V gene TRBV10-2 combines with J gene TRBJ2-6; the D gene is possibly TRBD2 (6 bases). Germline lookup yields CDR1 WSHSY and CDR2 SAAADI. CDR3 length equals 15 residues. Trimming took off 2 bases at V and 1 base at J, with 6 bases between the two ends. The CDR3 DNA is TGCGCCAGCAGTGAGCGGGAGTCTGGGGCCAACGTCCTGACTTTC. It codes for CASSERESGANVLTF.

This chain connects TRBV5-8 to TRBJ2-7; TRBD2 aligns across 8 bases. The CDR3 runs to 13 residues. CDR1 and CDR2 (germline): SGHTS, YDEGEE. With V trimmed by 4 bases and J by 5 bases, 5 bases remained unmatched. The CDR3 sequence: CASSGTRQNEQYF. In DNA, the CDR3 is TGTGCCAGCAGCGGGACTAGGCAGAACGAGCAGTACTTC.

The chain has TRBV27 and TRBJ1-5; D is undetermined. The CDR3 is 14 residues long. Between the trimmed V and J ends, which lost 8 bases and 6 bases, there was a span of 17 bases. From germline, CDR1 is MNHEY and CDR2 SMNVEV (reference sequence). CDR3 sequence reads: CASRWRGLGQPQHF. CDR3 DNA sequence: TGTGCCAGCCGATGGAGAGGGCTTGGTCAGCCCCAGCATTTT.

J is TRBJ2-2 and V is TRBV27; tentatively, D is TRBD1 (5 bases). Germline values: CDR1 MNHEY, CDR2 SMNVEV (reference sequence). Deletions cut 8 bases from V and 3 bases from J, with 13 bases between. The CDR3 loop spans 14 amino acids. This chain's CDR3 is CASAGAGYTGELFF. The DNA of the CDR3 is TGTGCCAGCGCTGGGGCAGGTTACACCGGGGAGCTGTTTTTT.

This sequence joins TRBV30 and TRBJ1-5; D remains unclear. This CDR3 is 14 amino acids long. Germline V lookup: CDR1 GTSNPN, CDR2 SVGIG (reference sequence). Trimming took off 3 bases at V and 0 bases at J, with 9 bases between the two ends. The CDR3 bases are TGTGCCTGGAGAGAAGCCTATAGCAATCAGCCCCAGCATTTT. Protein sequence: CAWREAYSNQPQHF.

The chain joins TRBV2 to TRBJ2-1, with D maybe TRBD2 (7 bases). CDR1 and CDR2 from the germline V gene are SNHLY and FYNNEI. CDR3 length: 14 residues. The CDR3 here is CGITVGGRYNEQFF. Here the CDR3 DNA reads TGTGGTATTACTGTGGGGGGGCGGTACAATGAGCAGTTCTTC.

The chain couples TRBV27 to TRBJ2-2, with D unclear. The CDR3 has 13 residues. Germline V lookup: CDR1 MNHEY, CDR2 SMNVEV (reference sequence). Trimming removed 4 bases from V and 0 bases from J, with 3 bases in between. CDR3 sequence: CASSYTNTGELFF. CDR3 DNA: TGTGCCAGCAGTTACACGAACACCGGGGAGCTGTTTTTT.

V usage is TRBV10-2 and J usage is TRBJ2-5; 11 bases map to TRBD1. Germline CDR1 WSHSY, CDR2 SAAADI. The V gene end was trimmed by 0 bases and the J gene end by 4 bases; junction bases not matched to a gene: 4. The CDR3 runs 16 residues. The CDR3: CASSESLGQGGETQYF. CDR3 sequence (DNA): TGCGCCAGCAGTGAGTCGTTGGGACAGGGGGGAGAGACCCAGTACTTC.

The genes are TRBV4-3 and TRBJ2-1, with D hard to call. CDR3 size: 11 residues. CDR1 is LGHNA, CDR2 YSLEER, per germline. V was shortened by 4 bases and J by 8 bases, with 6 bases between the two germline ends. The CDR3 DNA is TGCGCCAGCAGCCGCGCTCATGAGCAGTTCTTC. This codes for CASSRAHEQFF.

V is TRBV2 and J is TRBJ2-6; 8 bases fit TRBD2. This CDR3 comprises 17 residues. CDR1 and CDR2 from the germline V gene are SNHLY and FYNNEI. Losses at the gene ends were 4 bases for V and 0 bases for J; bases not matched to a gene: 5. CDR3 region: CASSGWRGASGANVLTF. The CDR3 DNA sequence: TGTGCCAGCAGTGGTTGGCGGGGGGCCTCTGGGGCCAACGTCCTGACTTTC.

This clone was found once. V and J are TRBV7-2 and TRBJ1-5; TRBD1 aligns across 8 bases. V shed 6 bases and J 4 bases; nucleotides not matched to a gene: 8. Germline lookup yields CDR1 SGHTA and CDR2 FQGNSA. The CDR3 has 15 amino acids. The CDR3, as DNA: TGTGCCAGCAGTCCTAGGACAGGGATGAATCAGCCCCAGCATTTT. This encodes CASSPRTGMNQPQHF. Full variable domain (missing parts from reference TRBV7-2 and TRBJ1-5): GAGVSQSPSNKVTEKGKDVELRCDPISGHTALYWYRQSLGQGLEFLIYFQGNSAPDKSGLPSDRFSAERTGGSVSTLTIQRTQQEDSAVYLCASSPRTGMNQPQHFGDGTRLSIL.

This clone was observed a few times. The chain's CDR3 is CASSSTGISYEQYF. CDR3 sequence (DNA): TGTGCCAGCAGTTCCACAGGGATCTCCTACGAGCAGTACTTC. This sequence joins TRBV6-6 and TRBJ2-5; possible D gene TRBD1, 6 bases. The DNA end lines up better with TRBJ2-7; the J call may be wrong. CDR3 length: 14 residues. The V gene's germline CDR1 is MNHNY and CDR2 SVGAGI (reference sequence).

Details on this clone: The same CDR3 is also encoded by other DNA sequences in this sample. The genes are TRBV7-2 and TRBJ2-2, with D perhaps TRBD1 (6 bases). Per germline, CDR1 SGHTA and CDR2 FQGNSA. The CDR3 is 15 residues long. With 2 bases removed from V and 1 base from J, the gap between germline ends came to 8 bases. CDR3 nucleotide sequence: TGTGCCAGCAGCTTATCGGGACAGAACACCGGGGAGCTGTTTTTT. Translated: CASSLSGQNTGELFF.

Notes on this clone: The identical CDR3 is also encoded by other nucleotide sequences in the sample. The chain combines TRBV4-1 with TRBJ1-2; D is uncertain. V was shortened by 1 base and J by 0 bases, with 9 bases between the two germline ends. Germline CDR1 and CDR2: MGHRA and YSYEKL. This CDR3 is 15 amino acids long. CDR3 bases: TGCGCCAGCAGCCAAGTTGCCGGGTCTAACTATGGCTACACCTTC. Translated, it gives CASSQVAGSNYGYTF.

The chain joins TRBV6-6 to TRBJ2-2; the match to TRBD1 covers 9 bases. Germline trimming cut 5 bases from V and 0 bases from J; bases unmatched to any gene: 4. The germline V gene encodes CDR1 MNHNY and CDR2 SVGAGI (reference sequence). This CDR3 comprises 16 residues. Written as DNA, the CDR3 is TGTGCCAGCAGTAAGGGACAGGGACCGAACACCGGGGAGCTGTTTTTT. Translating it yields CASSKGQGPNTGELFF.

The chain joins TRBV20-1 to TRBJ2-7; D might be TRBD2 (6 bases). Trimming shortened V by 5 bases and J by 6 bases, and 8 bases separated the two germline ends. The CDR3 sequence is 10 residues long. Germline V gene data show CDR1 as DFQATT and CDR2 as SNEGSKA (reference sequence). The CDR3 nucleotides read TGCAGTGCTTTCGGGGGCGAGCAGTACTTC. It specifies CSAFGGEQYF.

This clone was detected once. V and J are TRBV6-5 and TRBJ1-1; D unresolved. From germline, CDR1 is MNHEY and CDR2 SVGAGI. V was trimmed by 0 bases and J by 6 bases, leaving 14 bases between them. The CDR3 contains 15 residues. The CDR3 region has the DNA TGTGCCAGCAGTTACTCGAGGGAAGGATTCGCTGAAGCTTTCTTT. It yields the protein CASSYSREGFAEAFF.

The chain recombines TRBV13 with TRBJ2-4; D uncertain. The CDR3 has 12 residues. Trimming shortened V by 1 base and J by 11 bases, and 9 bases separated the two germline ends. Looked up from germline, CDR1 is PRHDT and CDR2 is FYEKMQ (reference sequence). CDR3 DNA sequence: TGTGCCAGCAGCTTAGACGTTGAGGTTCAGTACTTC. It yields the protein CASSLDVEVQYF.

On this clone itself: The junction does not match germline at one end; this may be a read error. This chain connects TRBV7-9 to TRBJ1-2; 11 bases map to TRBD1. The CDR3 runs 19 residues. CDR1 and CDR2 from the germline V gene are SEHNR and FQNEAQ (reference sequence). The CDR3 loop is CSSSLRGGTRTGGSYGYTF. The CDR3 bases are TGTTCCAGCAGCTTAAGGGGGGGCACCCGGACAGGGGGCTCCTATGGCTACACCTTC. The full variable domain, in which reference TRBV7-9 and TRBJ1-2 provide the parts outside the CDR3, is DTGVSQNPRHKITKRGQNVTFRCDPISEHNRLYWYRQTLGQGPEFLTYFQNEAQLEKSRLLSDRFSAERPKGSFSTLEIQRTEQGDSAMYLCSSSLRGGTRTGGSYGYTFGSGTRLTVV.

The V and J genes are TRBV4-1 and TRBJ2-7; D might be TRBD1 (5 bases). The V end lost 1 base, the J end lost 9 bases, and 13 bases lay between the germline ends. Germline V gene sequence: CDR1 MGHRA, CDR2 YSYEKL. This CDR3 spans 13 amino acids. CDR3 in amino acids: CASSQVLGVRQYF. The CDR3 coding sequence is TGCGCCAGCAGCCAAGTATTAGGGGTACGGCAGTACTTC.

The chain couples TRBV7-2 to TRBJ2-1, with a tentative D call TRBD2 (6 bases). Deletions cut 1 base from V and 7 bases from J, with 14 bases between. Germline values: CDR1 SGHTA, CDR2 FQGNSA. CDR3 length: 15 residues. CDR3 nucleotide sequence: TGTGCCAGCAGCTTAGAGAGGGAGGTCTGGAATGAGCAGTTCTTC. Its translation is CASSLEREVWNEQFF.